This T cell receptor (beta chain) is from a study of beta chain features in type 1 diabetes. This clone was seen a few times. Germline assignment: CDR1 SGHDT and CDR2 YYEEEE. CDR3 length: 13 residues. V was clipped by 1 base and J by 8 bases; unmatched bases: 3. Expressed TCRB transcripts were sequenced after all isolated RNA was converted to cDNA. Libraries were prepared by immunoSEQ multiplex PCR; TCRdb keeps only in-frame clonotypes and omits some of them. The repertoire includes just over 150,000 clones, more than 9.5% of them detected once, and approximately 2% sits in the top ten. This rearrangement joins TRBV5-6 to TRBJ2-1; 7 bases are a match to TRBD2. This sequence originates from a man in his late teens or twenties in good health. The sequenced sample was central memory CD4+ T cells from blood. DNA of the CDR3: TGTGCCAGCAGCTTGACTAGCGACGATGAGCAGTTCTTC. It encodes CASSLTSDDEQFF.